The 12 T cell receptor beta chains given below trace back to one sample, sequenced in a study of cytomegalovirus exposure and HLA in healthy donors. Primers: 60 Vbeta forward and 13 Jbeta reverse. The table came from immunoSEQ multiplex PCR; TCRdb's copy has only in-frame clones and leaves some out. The repertoire holds about 160,000 clones, with under 80% as singletons. The sample consisted of PBMCs. These receptors all stem from a woman under 40 in good health and CMV-seronegative.

This rearrangement joins TRBV6-4 to TRBJ2-2; D remains unclear. Germline CDR1 is MRHNA and CDR2 is SNTAGT. The CDR3 covers 14 residues. Trimming removed 3 bases at V and 7 bases at J, with 12 bases between. CDR3 residues: CASSEESEVGELFF. In DNA, the CDR3 is TGTGCCAGCAGTGAAGAAAGTGAGGTCGGGGAGCTGTTTTTT.

The chain is built from TRBV7-3 and TRBJ2-3; weak D call: TRBD2 (6 bases). The CDR3 runs 13 residues. Germline V gives CDR1 SGHTA, CDR2 FQGTGA. V gave up 0 bases and J gave up 7 bases, with 8 bases separating them. As DNA, the CDR3 is TGTGCCAGCAGCTTAACGGAGGGTCATACGCAGTATTTT. Its translation is CASSLTEGHTQYF.

This chain links TRBV5-6 with TRBJ2-7, with a possible D match to TRBD2 (6 bases). V lost 2 bases, J lost 3 bases, and 12 bases lay in between. Germline assignment: CDR1 SGHDT and CDR2 YYEEEE. The CDR3 totals 14 residues. CDR3 amino acids: CASSLRLVYYEQYF. The DNA for the CDR3 is TGTGCCAGCAGCTTACGACTAGTTTACTACGAGCAGTACTTC.

There are a few counts of this clone. The V and J genes are TRBV18 and TRBJ2-3; TRBD1 is a possible D gene (5 bases). Germline V gives CDR1 KGHSH, CDR2 LQKENI. The ends were cut back, 0 bases at V and 0 bases at J, with 13 bases in the middle. CDR3 length: 17 residues. CDR3 protein: CASSPPSDRTSTDTQYF. CDR3 sequence (DNA): TGTGCCAGCTCACCACCCTCAGACAGAACTAGCACAGATACGCAGTATTTT.

The chain joins TRBV29-1 to TRBJ1-2, with 7 nucleotides matching TRBD1. CDR3 length: 15 amino acids. J was trimmed by 0 bases and V by 4 bases; bases with no gene match: 8. Germline V gives CDR1 SQVTM, CDR2 ANQGSEA. The CDR3 nucleotides are TGCAGCGTTGTGGCTACAGGGGCGTCTAACTATGGCTACACCTTC. It translates to CSVVATGASNYGYTF.

This chain joins TRBV9 and TRBJ2-1; TRBD2 agrees at 9 bases. The CDR3 spans 18 residues. V lost 1 base and J lost 0; bases outside the gene matches: 8. The V gene's germline CDR1 is SGDLS and CDR2 YYNGEE. CDR3 amino acids: CASSVRLAGSNSYNEQFF. Here the CDR3 DNA reads TGTGCCAGCAGCGTACGGCTAGCGGGGTCCAACTCCTACAATGAGCAGTTCTTC.

V gene TRBV6-1 combines with J gene TRBJ1-1, with a possible D match to TRBD1 (5 bases). The CDR3 is 10 amino acids. V was trimmed by 6 bases and J by 8 bases, leaving 7 bases between them. Germline V gene lookup returns CDR1 MNHNS and CDR2 SASEGT. CDR3 amino acids: CASRSGEAFF. The CDR3 DNA reads as TGTGCCAGCAGGTCAGGGGAAGCTTTCTTT.

V gene TRBV5-1 combines with J gene TRBJ2-3; 15 nucleotides agree with TRBD2. Germline V gene data show CDR1 as SGHRS and CDR2 as YFSETQ. The CDR3 has 17 amino acids. V trimming: 4 bases; J trimming: 5 bases; junction bases outside the gene matches: 8. CDR3 bases: TGCGCCAGCAGCCCGGGACTAGCGGGGGGATATGGAGATACGCAGTATTTT. This translates into CASSPGLAGGYGDTQYF.

The sample holds a few counts of this clone. V gene TRBV19 combines with J gene TRBJ1-2; TRBD1 agrees at 7 bases. Trimming at V came to 5 bases and at J to 7 bases, leaving 13 bases not matched to a gene. The V gene's germline CDR1 is LNHDA and CDR2 SQIVND (reference sequence). This CDR3 has 15 residues. This chain's CDR3 is CASSPGDSPPIGYTF. In nucleotides, the CDR3 is TGTGCCAGTAGTCCAGGGGACAGCCCTCCTATTGGCTACACCTTC.

In its sample, this clone was seen once. This chain uses TRBV2 with TRBJ1-4; D is possibly TRBD1 (6 bases). This CDR3 region has 14 residues. V lost 5 bases to trimming and J lost 5 bases, with 12 bases between them. Germline loops: CDR1 SNHLY, CDR2 FYNNEI. The CDR3 here is CASSKQGLNEKLFF. The DNA of the CDR3 is TGTGCCAGCAGTAAACAGGGCCTCAATGAAAAACTGTTTTTT.

The CDR3 DNA sequence: TGCGCCAGCAGCCAAAGGGCGAATTCGGGACAAGCCCTTTACGAGCAGTACTTC. Translation: CASSQRANSGQALYEQYF. The rearrangement uses TRBV4-1 and TRBJ2-7, with a weak D call TRBD1 (6 bases). The germline V and J ends were trimmed by 2 bases and 4 bases, with 24 bases remaining between them. Germline CDR1 is MGHRA and CDR2 is YSYEKL. The CDR3 is 18 amino acids.

As DNA, the CDR3 is TGTGCCAGTAGGTTGGGTTTGGCGGGACGACCGAGCAATGAGCAGTTCTTC. It translates to CASRLGLAGRPSNEQFF. This rearrangement joins TRBV19 to TRBJ2-1; tentative D call: TRBD2 (6 bases). Germline CDR1 and CDR2: LNHDA and SQIVND (reference sequence). This CDR3 is built from 17 residues. Trimming pared 6 bases from V and 6 bases from J, leaving 24 bases between.